This TCR beta chain was found in a study of a mutant IDH1 vaccine in newly diagnosed glioma (dated by TCRdb to the early 2020s). About the investigation overall: In the chemotherapy-containing groups, vaccination started alongside temozolomide cycles, whereas in patients who had radiotherapy alone it started 4-6 weeks after radiotherapy. Six visits were used for peripheral blood collection: V03 (baseline), V05, V07, V10, V12 and V13. Prior to enrollment, patients had been given standard therapy consisting of radiotherapy alone, temozolomide alone, or radiochemotherapy with temozolomide, with the combination given to most patients. Visit V12 was the week-35 safety follow-up and visit V13 was the week-47 end of study. Of the approximately 34 patients who were treated, approximately 62% were male and approximately 40% were female, and the mean age was around 40 years. For exploratory analyses, approximately 23 treated patients had longitudinal TCRB deep sequencing done wherever samples were available. Overall results and qualifications from the work: PBMC samples for TCRB deep sequencing were selected based on availability. Vaccine-induced immune responses across multiple MHC alleles were detected in 80% to 95% of patients. Pseudoprogression appeared unrelated to alterations in the top peripheral T cell clonotypes detected by TCRB sequencing. The authors noted that analyses of patient blood samples could not be reproduced because of sample limitations.

Libraries were prepared through the immunoSEQ multiplex PCR assay. Rearranged TCR beta chain sequences were amplified using the hsTCRB Kit according to the manufacturer's protocol. An Illumina MiSeq was used to sequence the TCRB libraries. The source study handled its data this way. The proprietary platform of the kit vendor was used for demultiplexing, trimming and gene mapping. The table comes from immuneACCESS by way of TCRdb, which keeps in-frame sequences with V and J called. Part of the clones is missing from these tables; in studies checked, under half for an unresolved V gene and the rest for unknown reasons. V, J and clone size are those of that table, while D and trimming were read from the DNA. Present in this sample are approximately 43,000 clones, around 91% of which were seen just once. The ten largest clones represent about 1.6% of the sample. Looking up the germline V gene (reference sequence) yields CDR1 GTSNPN and CDR2 SVGIG. The CDR3 sequence holds 14 residues, the cysteine and phenylalanine included. Kept here is only the CDR3 DNA, which spans 42 bases and is read in frame from base 1. V is cut back by 4 bases and J by 5 bases, with 9 bases in the junction unmatched.

On this clone itself: Which antigen it targets is not known. Per-base quality was not reported, and no clone a single base away is much larger than it.

Interpreted using the paper, the time point label stands for: week 35, safety follow-up. Every vaccine dose consisted of 300 ug of a 20-mer mutant IDH1 peptide in Montanide, administered subcutaneously together with topical imiquimod. Patients received eight vaccinations in weeks 1, 3, 5, 7, 11, 15, 19 and 23, corresponding to visits V03 through V10. Newly diagnosed WHO grade 3 or 4 IDH1-mutant astrocytomas showing loss of nuclear ATRX were present in the donors. The samples were drawn from NOA16, a multicentre, single-arm, open-label phase I trial in Germany that tested a mutant IDH1 peptide vaccine in humans for the first time. The DNeasy Blood and Tissue Kit was used to extract genomic DNA from EDTA blood for TCRB sequencing.

The chain was built from TRBV30 and TRBJ1-2; a stretch of 8 junction bases matches TRBD1. This clonotype originated in a man between 35 and 55 years old with glioma. This sample comprised PBMCs, obtained from a glioma patient whose treatment included an IDH1 peptide vaccine. CDR3 region: CAWTLDRGLYGYTF. At the DNA level, the sequence is TGTGCCTGGACTCTAGACAGGGGACTATATGGCTACACCTTC.